This record looks at one T cell receptor (beta chain) sequence and its context. The data belong to a study of blood T cells in healthy people across ages. Trimming removed 6 bases from V and 1 base from J; junction bases left unmatched: 18. This CDR3 has 18 residues. The authors ran a second PCR of roughly 7 to 11 cycles using a sample-barcoded 5' primer and a J-beta primer mix. Each CDR3 protein gets one entry after TCRdb re-called the 5' RACE reads with MiXCR. This table has 600,000 to 850,000 distinct CDR3 sequences, 25% appearing once. The same sample was also studied in work on T cells of mothers and their children.

The sample taken for sequencing was blood. The clonotype originates from a boy aged 10-17 years in good health. V and J are TRBV12-3 or TRBV12-4 and TRBJ2-7; 7 positions match TRBD1. The CDR3 DNA is TGTGCCAGCAGCTCTAACGAGGGGGCTCAAGGATTTTCCTACGAGCAGTACTTC. Its protein product is CASSSNEGAQGFSYEQYF.